This T cell receptor beta chain emerged from a study of blood T cell repertoires in COVID-19. Authors' processing steps: How many nucleated cells were present was estimated from reference gene primer amplification. Sequencing used immunoSEQ multiplex PCR; TCRdb keeps in-frame clones, though not all of them. The D gene and trimming were derived from the DNA, and the V and J assignments and clone size from that table. This sample has 200,000 to 250,000 clones, with about 85% found just once. Trimming cost V 4 bases and J 8 bases; bases outside gene matches: 7. The V gene's germline CDR1 is SGHVS and CDR2 FQNEAQ. The CDR3 is made up of 14 amino acids.

Sequencing was done on a sample of peripheral blood. The chain combines TRBV7-8 with TRBJ1-4; 7 bases align to TRBD1. The clonotype originates from a man aged 50 to 59 who had recovered from COVID-19. The CDR3 reads CASSWQGVGEKLFF. CDR3 nucleotide sequence: TGTGCCAGCAGCTGGCAGGGGGTTGGAGAAAAACTGTTTTTT. Variable domain in full (rest from reference TRBV7-8 and TRBJ1-4): GAGVSQSPRYKVAKRGQDVALRCDPISGHVSLFWYQQALGQGPEFLTYFQNEAQLDKSGLPSDRFFAERPEGSVSTLKIQRTQQEDSAVYLCASSWQGVGEKLFFGSGTQLSVL.